Following are 28 T cell receptor beta chains from one sample sequenced in a study of CD4 T cells in relation to SARS-CoV-2 and coronaviruses. Before the COVID-19 pandemic, during about 2011-2018, CD4+ T cells were taken from unexposed donors. Isolation of CD4+ T cells took place after approximately 10 days in culture. The table came from immunoSEQ multiplex PCR; TCRdb's copy has only in-frame clones and leaves some out. The profile covers 28,000 or so clones, with about three quarters appearing a single time and under 11% taken by the ten largest. Their antigens remain unidentified. Sequencing was done on a sample of CD4+ T cells from PBMCs, cultured in vitro. The receptors come from a human donor in good health.

J is TRBJ1-4 and V is TRBV3-1 (or the pseudogene TRBV3-2); the match to TRBD1 covers 9 bases. Trimming cost V 8 bases and J 5 bases; bases outside gene matches: 3. Looked up from germline, CDR1 is LGHDT and CDR2 is YNNKEL (reference sequence). This CDR3 has 13 amino acids. The CDR3 here is CASAGQGNEKLFF. The CDR3 coding sequence is TGTGCCAGCGCAGGACAGGGGAATGAAAAACTGTTTTTT.

This chain links TRBV6-5 with TRBJ2-7; 13 bases map to TRBD2. There are 14 residues in the CDR3. Germline-derived CDR1 and CDR2 are MNHEY and SVGAGI. The V segment lost 8 bases and the J segment 7 bases; nucleotides outside the gene matches: 8. The CDR3 is CASGWTSGRNEQYF. The CDR3, as DNA: TGTGCCAGCGGCTGGACTAGCGGGAGAAATGAGCAGTACTTC.

The rearrangement joins TRBV9 to TRBJ1-1, with 9 bases aligning to TRBD1. CDR1 is SGDLS, CDR2 YYNGEE, per germline. The CDR3 is 14 residues long. Trimming cost V 4 bases and J 9 bases; bases outside gene matches: 10. The CDR3 here is CASSPGRDRAKAFF. The DNA of the CDR3 is TGTGCCAGCAGCCCGGGGCGGGACAGGGCGAAAGCTTTCTTT. The full variable domain, with the rest looked up from reference TRBV9 and TRBJ1-1, is DSGVTQTPKHLITATGQRVTLRCSPRSGDLSVYWYQQSLDQGLQFLIQYYNGEERAKGNILERFSAQQFPDLHSELNLSSLELGDSALYFCASSPGRDRAKAFFGQGTRLTVV.

The chain uses TRBV18 and TRBJ2-1, with 7 bases identical to TRBD2. Germline CDR1 is KGHSH and CDR2 is LQKENI. CDR3 size: 16 residues. The J segment lost 9 bases and the V segment lost 1 base, leaving 12 bases of the junction unmatched. DNA of the CDR3: TGTGCCAGCTCACCACGGTCGGGGGGTATGGGCGGTGAGCAGTTCTTC. Translating gives CASSPRSGGMGGEQFF.

The chain links TRBV28 to TRBJ2-3, with a tentative D call TRBD2 (5 bases). V was shortened by 3 bases and J by 7 bases, with 5 bases between the two germline ends. From germline, CDR1 is MDHEN and CDR2 SYDVKM. This CDR3 is 11 amino acids long. This CDR3 is CASSFGNTQYF. CDR3 coding DNA: TGTGCCAGCAGTTTCGGGAATACGCAGTATTTT.

This chain connects TRBV7-2 to TRBJ2-7, with D unresolved. V was clipped by 1 base and J by 0 bases, with 13 bases between them. CDR3 size: 16 residues. Germline CDR1 SGHTA, CDR2 FQGNSA. Here the CDR3 reads CASSLGWSSHSYEQYF. The CDR3 DNA reads as TGTGCCAGCAGCTTAGGTTGGTCCTCCCACTCCTACGAGCAGTACTTC.

This clone appeared once. This chain's CDR3 is CASSQEGSGAYEQYF. CDR3 nucleotides: TGCGCCAGCAGCCAAGAGGGTAGTGGGGCATACGAGCAGTACTTC. V and J are TRBV4-1 and TRBJ2-7; D perhaps matches TRBD1 (5 bases). Looked up from germline, CDR1 is MGHRA and CDR2 is YSYEKL. The V gene lost 0 bases and the J gene lost 4 bases, with 13 bases spanning the gap. This CDR3 has 15 residues.

The rearrangement links TRBV6-5 to TRBJ2-3, with D tentatively TRBD1 or TRBD2 (7 bases each). The CDR3 consists of 13 residues. Germline CDR1 MNHEY, CDR2 SVGAGI. V shed 7 bases and J shed 7 bases, with 15 bases lying between them. The CDR3 DNA reads as TGTGCCAGCACCCCTCAGGGGGGGTATACGCAGTATTTT. This translates into CASTPQGGYTQYF.

This clone appeared a few times. This chain connects TRBV6-2 or TRBV6-3 to TRBJ1-1; no clear D. CDR1 MNHEY and CDR2 SVGEGT come from the germline V gene. V dropped 2 bases and J dropped 10 bases, with 17 bases sitting between them. The CDR3 is made up of 14 amino acids. CDR3 region: CASSYGADIGAAFF. The CDR3 DNA sequence: TGTGCCAGCAGTTACGGCGCGGATATTGGCGCAGCTTTCTTT.

This chain joins TRBV6-5 and TRBJ1-1; maybe TRBD1 (5 bases). Trimming took off 6 bases at V and 5 bases at J, with 13 bases between the two ends. The CDR3 runs 13 residues. The germline gives CDR1 MNHEY, CDR2 SVGAGI. The CDR3 spells CASRRGGETEAFF. CDR3 sequence (DNA): TGTGCCAGCAGACGGGGGGGGGAAACTGAAGCTTTCTTT.

The chain carries TRBV9 and TRBJ1-2, with a weak D call TRBD1 (6 bases). The CDR3 consists of 15 residues. Trimming cost V 0 bases and J 4 bases, with 13 bases left between them. Germline-derived CDR1 and CDR2 are SGDLS and YYNGEE. This CDR3 is CASSVEAQGAYGYTF. The CDR3 DNA reads as TGTGCCAGCAGCGTAGAGGCACAGGGCGCCTATGGCTACACCTTC.

The chain joins TRBV7-2 to TRBJ1-3; unclear D gene. Germline V CDR1 and CDR2: SGHTA, FQGNSA. The ends were cut back, 6 bases at V and 0 bases at J, with 9 bases in the middle. This CDR3 is built from 14 residues. CDR3 DNA sequence: TGTGCCAGCAGACCTCAGAGCTCTGGAAACACCATATATTTT. This encodes CASRPQSSGNTIYF. Filled out from reference TRBV7-2 and TRBJ1-3, the complete variable domain reads GAGVSQSPSNKVTEKGKDVELRCDPISGHTALYWYRQSLGQGLEFLIYFQGNSAPDKSGLPSDRFSAERTGGSVSTLTIQRTQQEDSAVYLCASRPQSSGNTIYFGEGSWLTVV.

This clone was counted once. The chain couples TRBV7-3 to TRBJ2-2; tentatively, D is TRBD2 (6 bases). V shed 1 base and J shed 4 bases, with 16 bases lying between them. The CDR3 is 17 residues long. Germline V gives CDR1 SGHTA, CDR2 FQGTGA. The CDR3 is CASSLRGQAGFTGELFF. The CDR3 coding sequence is TGTGCCAGCAGCTTAAGAGGCCAAGCGGGTTTCACCGGGGAGCTGTTTTTT.

J is TRBJ2-2 and V is TRBV19; D uncertain. The V end was cut by 1 base, the J end by 5 bases, with 8 bases between. Per the germline V gene, CDR1 is LNHDA and CDR2 is SQIVND (reference sequence). The CDR3 is made up of 14 amino acids. The CDR3 protein is CASSIAKETGELFF. The CDR3 nucleotides are TGTGCCAGTAGTATAGCCAAGGAGACCGGGGAGCTGTTTTTT.

This rearrangement joins TRBV7-2 to TRBJ1-1, with TRBD1 matching 9 bases. This CDR3 has 16 residues. CDR1 is SGHTA, CDR2 FQGNSA, per germline. V was pared by 7 bases and J by 1 base, with 10 bases of the junction left unmatched. The CDR3 loop reads CASTYRTGAKNTEAFF. The DNA for the CDR3 is TGTGCCAGCACCTACAGGACAGGGGCAAAGAACACTGAAGCTTTCTTT.

The V gene is TRBV20-1, the J gene TRBJ2-3; 14 positions match TRBD2. Germline CDR1 and CDR2: DFQATT and SNEGSKA (reference sequence). V shed 8 bases, J shed 4 bases, and the junction held 8 bases outside the gene matches. CDR3 length: 15 residues. In DNA form, the CDR3 reads TGCAGTCCCAGTGGGACTAGCGGGAGTGCAGATACGCAGTATTTT. Its protein product is CSPSGTSGSADTQYF.

The rearrangement links TRBV28 to TRBJ1-6, with 8 bases fitting TRBD1. Trimming took 5 bases from V and 7 from J; bases not matched to a gene: 4. The CDR3 has 14 residues. From germline, CDR1 is MDHEN and CDR2 SYDVKM. The CDR3 sequence: CASSTTGVNSPLHF. DNA of the CDR3: TGTGCCAGCAGTACGACAGGGGTGAATTCACCCCTCCACTTT.

The chain recombines TRBV7-2 with TRBJ1-6, with D possibly TRBD1 on 6 matching bases. CDR1 is SGHTA and CDR2 is FQGNSA in the germline V gene. This CDR3 has 16 residues. V gave up 6 bases and J gave up 3 bases, with 15 bases separating them. CDR3 nucleotide sequence: TGTGCCAGCAGAGGGGGGGGCCTCCGCTATAATTCACCCCTCCACTTT. As protein: CASRGGGLRYNSPLHF.

The rearrangement links TRBV10-3 to TRBJ1-1; D is uncertain. Germline V CDR1 and CDR2: ENHRY, SYGVKD. There are 15 residues in the CDR3. The V end lost 8 bases, the J end lost 2 bases, and 18 bases lay between the germline ends. DNA of the CDR3: TGTGCCATCTCCCTCCGCGCAGAGCTAAACACTGAAGCTTTCTTT. This translates into CAISLRAELNTEAFF.

The table lists this clone with a count of one. CDR3 coding DNA: TGTGCCAGCAAGGTGACGGAAAGCTCCTACGAGCAGTACTTC. Amino acid sequence: CASKVTESSYEQYF. The rearrangement joins TRBV2 to TRBJ2-7; D not resolved. The CDR3 runs 14 residues. Germline CDR1 SNHLY, CDR2 FYNNEI. V lost 7 bases, J lost 0 bases, and 13 bases lay in between.

The chain is built from TRBV18 and TRBJ1-2, with D possibly TRBD1 on 6 matching bases. The CDR3 totals 14 residues. Germline loops: CDR1 KGHSH, CDR2 LQKENI. Trimming stripped 2 bases from V and 0 bases from J, with 7 bases between. CDR3 loop: CASSPGDTNYGYTF. CDR3 DNA sequence: TGTGCCAGCTCACCAGGGGACACTAACTATGGCTACACCTTC.

The genes are TRBV5-6 and TRBJ1-5, with D uncertain. The V end lost 1 base, the J end lost 0 bases, and 8 bases lay between the germline ends. The CDR3 runs 15 residues. Germline CDR1 reads SGHDT; CDR2 reads YYEEEE. This CDR3 is CASSLWHISNQPQHF. CDR3 in DNA: TGTGCCAGCAGCTTGTGGCACATTAGCAATCAGCCCCAGCATTTT.

CDR3 residues: CASSPGTGSTYGYTF. The CDR3 DNA reads TGCGCCAGCAGCCCCGGGACAGGGAGCACGTATGGCTACACCTTC. This chain links TRBV5-1 with TRBJ1-2, with 9 bases that match TRBD1. Germline trimming cut 4 bases from V and 5 bases from J; bases unmatched to any gene: 9. The CDR3 is 15 residues long. CDR1 is SGHRS, CDR2 YFSETQ, per germline.

J is TRBJ2-7 and V is TRBV11-2; unclear D gene. V lost 5 bases to trimming and J lost 6 bases, with 11 bases between them. In germline, CDR1 is SGHAT, CDR2 FQNNGV. CDR3 length: 12 amino acids. CDR3 DNA sequence: TGTGCCAGCAGCCCGTCCGGGTTCGAGCAGTACTTC. Translated: CASSPSGFEQYF.

The rearrangement links TRBV19 to TRBJ1-6; D is unresolved. Trimming cost V 1 base and J 7 bases, with 8 bases left between them. The CDR3 extends over 14 amino acids. In germline, CDR1 is LNHDA, CDR2 SQIVND (reference sequence). The CDR3 bases are TGTGCCAGTAGTATAGCAGGTGTGAATTCACCCCTCCACTTT. Translated: CASSIAGVNSPLHF.

This chain connects TRBV11-2 to TRBJ1-2; a weak D match, TRBD1 (5 bases). The CDR3 is 14 amino acids. Germline V gives CDR1 SGHAT, CDR2 FQNNGV. V lost 5 bases, J lost 1 base, and 11 bases lay in between. CDR3 residues: CASSPSGFNYGYTF. CDR3 DNA: TGTGCCAGCAGCCCGTCAGGGTTTAACTATGGCTACACCTTC.

This rearrangement joins TRBV29-1 to TRBJ2-7, with 11 nucleotides matching TRBD1. The CDR3 is made up of 13 amino acids. The germline gives CDR1 SQVTM, CDR2 ANQGSEA. V gave up 7 bases and J gave up 2 bases; unmatched junction bases: 4. CDR3 amino acids: CSASGQGAYEQYF. The DNA for the CDR3 is TGCAGCGCGTCGGGACAGGGGGCCTACGAGCAGTACTTC.

The V call is TRBV7-9, the J call TRBJ1-5; D may be TRBD1 (5 bases). CDR1 is SEHNR and CDR2 is FQNEAQ in the germline V gene (reference sequence). The length of the CDR3 is 15 residues. V was trimmed by 1 base and J by 4 bases, leaving 11 bases between them. CDR3 nucleotide sequence: TGTGCCAGCAGCTTAGTAGGGGTAGGGAATCAGCCCCAGCATTTT. The encoded protein is CASSLVGVGNQPQHF.